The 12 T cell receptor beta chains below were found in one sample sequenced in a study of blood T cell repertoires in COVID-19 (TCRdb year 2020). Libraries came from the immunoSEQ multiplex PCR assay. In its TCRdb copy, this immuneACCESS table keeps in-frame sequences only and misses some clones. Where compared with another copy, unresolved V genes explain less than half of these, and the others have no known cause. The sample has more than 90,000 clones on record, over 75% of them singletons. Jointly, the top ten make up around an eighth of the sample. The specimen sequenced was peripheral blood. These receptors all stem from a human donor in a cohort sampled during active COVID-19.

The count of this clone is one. In DNA form, the CDR3 reads TGTGCCAGCAGTGCTACAGGGGCGGGTAACACTGAAGCTTTCTTT. Its protein is CASSATGAGNTEAFF. The chain recombines TRBV28 with TRBJ1-1; 7 bases fit TRBD1. CDR3 size: 15 residues. V lost 5 bases and J lost 2; bases outside the gene matches: 8. Germline assignment: CDR1 MDHEN and CDR2 SYDVKM.

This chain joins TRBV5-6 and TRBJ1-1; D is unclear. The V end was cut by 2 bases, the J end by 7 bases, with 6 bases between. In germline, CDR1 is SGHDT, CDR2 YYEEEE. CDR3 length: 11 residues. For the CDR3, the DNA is TGTGCCAGCAGCTTTGAGGGTGAAGCTTTCTTT. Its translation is CASSFEGEAFF.

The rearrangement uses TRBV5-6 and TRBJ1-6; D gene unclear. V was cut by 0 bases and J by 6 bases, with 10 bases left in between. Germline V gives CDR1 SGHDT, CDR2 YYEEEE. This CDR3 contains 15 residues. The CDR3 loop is CASSLVSSFNSPLHF. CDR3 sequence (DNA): TGTGCCAGCAGCTTGGTGTCTTCTTTTAATTCACCCCTCCACTTT.

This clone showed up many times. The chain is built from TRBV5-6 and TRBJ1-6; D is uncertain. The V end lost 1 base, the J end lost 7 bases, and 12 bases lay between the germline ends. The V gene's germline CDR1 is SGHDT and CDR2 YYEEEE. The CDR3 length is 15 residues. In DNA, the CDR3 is TGTGCCAGCAGCTTGTCCGGCAGGTGGAATTCACCCCTCCACTTT. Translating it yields CASSLSGRWNSPLHF.

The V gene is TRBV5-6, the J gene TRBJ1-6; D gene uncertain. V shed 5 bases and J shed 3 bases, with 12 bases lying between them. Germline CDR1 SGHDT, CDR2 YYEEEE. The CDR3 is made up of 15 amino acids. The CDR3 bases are TGTGCCAGCAGGGCGCGCGGCAGCTATAATTCACCCCTCCACTTT. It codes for CASRARGSYNSPLHF.

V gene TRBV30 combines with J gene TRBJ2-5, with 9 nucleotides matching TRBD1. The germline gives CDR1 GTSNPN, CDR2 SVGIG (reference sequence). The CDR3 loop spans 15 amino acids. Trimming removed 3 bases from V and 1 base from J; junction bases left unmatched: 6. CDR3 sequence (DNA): TGTGCCTGGAGCCCTGGGACAGGGATCCAAGAGACCCAGTACTTC. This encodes CAWSPGTGIQETQYF.

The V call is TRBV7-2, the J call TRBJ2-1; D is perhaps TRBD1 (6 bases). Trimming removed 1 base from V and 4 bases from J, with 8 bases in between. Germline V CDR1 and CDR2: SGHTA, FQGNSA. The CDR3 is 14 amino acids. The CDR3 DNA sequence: TGTGCCAGCAGCTTAGGGACAGAGTACAATGAGCAGTTCTTC. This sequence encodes CASSLGTEYNEQFF.

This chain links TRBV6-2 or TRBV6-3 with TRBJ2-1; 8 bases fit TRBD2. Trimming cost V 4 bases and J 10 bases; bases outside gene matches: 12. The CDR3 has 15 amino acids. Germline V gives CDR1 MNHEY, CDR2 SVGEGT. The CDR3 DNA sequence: TGTGCCAGCAGTTGGTATCGGGAGGGCCTTGGAGAGCAGTTCTTC. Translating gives CASSWYREGLGEQFF.

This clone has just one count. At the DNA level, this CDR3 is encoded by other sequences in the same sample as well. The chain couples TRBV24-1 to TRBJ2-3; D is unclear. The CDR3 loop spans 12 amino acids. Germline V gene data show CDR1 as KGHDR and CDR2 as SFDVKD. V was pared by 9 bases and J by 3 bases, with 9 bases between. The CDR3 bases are TGTGCCACCGGAGCTAGTACAGATACGCAGTATTTT. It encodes CATGASTDTQYF.

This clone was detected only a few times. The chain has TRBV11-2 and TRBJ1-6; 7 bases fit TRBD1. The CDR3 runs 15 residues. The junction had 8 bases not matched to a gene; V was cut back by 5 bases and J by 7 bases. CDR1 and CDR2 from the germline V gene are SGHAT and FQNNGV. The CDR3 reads CASSRQGLRNSPLHF. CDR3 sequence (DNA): TGTGCCAGCAGCCGACAGGGACTTAGGAATTCACCCCTCCACTTT.

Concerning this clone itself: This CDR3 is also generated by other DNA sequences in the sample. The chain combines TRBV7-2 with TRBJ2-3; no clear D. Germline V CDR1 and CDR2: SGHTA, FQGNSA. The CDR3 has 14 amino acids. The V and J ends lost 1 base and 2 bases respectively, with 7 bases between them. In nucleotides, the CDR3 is TGTGCCAGCAGCTTAGGGCTTGACACAGATACGCAGTATTTT. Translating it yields CASSLGLDTDTQYF.

The CDR3 loop is CASSVGQGYEQYF. The CDR3 nucleotides read TGCGCCAGCAGTGTTGGCCAGGGCTACGAGCAGTACTTC. The chain joins TRBV4-1 to TRBJ2-7; tentatively, D is TRBD1 (5 bases). The germline gives CDR1 MGHRA, CDR2 YSYEKL. Trimming took 6 bases from V and 3 from J, leaving 12 bases between them. The CDR3 sequence is 13 residues long.